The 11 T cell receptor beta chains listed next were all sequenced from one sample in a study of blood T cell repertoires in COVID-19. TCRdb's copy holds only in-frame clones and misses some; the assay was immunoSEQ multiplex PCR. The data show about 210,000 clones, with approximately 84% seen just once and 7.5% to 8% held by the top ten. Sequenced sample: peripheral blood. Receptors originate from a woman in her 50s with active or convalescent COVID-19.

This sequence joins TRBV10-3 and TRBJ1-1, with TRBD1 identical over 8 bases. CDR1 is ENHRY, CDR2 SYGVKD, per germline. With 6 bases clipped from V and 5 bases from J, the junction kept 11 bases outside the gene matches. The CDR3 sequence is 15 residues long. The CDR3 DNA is TGTGCCATCAGCACCATTGGACAGGGAGGAACTGAAGCTTTCTTT. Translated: CAISTIGQGGTEAFF.

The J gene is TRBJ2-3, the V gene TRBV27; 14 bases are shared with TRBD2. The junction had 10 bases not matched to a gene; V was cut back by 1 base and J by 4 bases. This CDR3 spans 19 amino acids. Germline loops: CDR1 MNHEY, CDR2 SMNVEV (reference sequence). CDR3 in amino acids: CASSLFPWTSGGRADTQYF. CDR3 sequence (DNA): TGTGCCAGCAGTTTATTCCCTTGGACTAGCGGGGGGAGGGCAGATACGCAGTATTTT.

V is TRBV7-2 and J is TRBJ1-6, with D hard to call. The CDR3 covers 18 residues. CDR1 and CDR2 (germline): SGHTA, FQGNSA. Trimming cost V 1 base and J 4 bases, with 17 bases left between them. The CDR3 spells CASSLVGLLPSYNSPLHF. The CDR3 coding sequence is TGTGCCAGCAGCTTAGTCGGACTCCTACCTTCATATAATTCACCCCTCCACTTT.

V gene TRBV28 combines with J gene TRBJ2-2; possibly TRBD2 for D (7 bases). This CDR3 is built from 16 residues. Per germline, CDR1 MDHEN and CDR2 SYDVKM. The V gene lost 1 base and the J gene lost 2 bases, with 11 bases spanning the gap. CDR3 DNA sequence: TGTGCCAGCAGTTTATTCGGGGGGCAAAACACCGGGGAGCTGTTTTTT. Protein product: CASSLFGGQNTGELFF.

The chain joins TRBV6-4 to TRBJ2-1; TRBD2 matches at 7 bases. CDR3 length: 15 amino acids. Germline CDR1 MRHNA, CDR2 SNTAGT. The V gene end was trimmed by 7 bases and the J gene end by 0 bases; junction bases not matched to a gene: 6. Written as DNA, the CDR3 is TGTGCCAGCATGGCCCGGGAGGACTCCTACAATGAGCAGTTCTTC. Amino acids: CASMAREDSYNEQFF.

Here the CDR3 DNA reads TGTGCCAGCTCTAGACAGGCCGCGCCCTACGAGCAGTACGTC. Its protein is CASSRQAAPYEQYV. The J gene is TRBJ2-7, the V gene TRBV18; D possibly corresponds to TRBD1 (6 bases). CDR1 and CDR2 (germline): KGHSH, LQKENI. V was pared by 6 bases and J by 2 bases, with 14 bases between. The CDR3 contains 14 residues.

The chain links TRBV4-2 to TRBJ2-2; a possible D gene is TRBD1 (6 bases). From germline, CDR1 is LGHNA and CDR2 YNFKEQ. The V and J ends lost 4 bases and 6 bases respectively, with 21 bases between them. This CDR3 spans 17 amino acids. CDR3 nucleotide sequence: TGTGCCAGCAGCCGTGTAACAGGGCAAACGACTCCCGGGGAGCTGTTTTTT. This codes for CASSRVTGQTTPGELFF.

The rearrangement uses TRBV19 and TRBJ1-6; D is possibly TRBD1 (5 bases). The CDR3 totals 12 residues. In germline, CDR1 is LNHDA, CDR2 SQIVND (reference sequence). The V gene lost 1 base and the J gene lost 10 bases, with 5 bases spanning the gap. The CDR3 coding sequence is TGTGCCAGTAGTATAGGACAGTCACCCCTCCACTTT. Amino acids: CASSIGQSPLHF.

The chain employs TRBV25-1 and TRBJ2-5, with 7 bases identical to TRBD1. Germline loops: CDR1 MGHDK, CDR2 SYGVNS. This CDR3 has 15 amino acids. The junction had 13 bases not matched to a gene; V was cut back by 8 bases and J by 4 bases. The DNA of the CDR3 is TGTGCCAGCTTCTACAGGGGCCAACACGGAGAGACCCAGTACTTC. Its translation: CASFYRGQHGETQYF.

The CDR3 sequence is CSAYMNTEAFF. CDR3 in DNA: TGCAGTGCTTACATGAACACTGAAGCTTTCTTT. The rearrangement uses TRBV20-1 and TRBJ1-1; D unclear. Germline CDR1 is DFQATT and CDR2 is SNEGSKA (reference sequence). The CDR3 is 11 amino acids. With 5 bases removed from V and 0 bases from J, the gap between germline ends came to 4 bases.

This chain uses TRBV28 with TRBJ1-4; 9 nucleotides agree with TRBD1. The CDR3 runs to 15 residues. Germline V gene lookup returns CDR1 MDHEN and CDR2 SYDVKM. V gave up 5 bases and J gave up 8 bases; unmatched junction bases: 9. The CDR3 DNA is TGTGCCAGCAGTCCGATGGGACAGGGCTACGAAAAACTGTTTTTT. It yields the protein CASSPMGQGYEKLFF.